This T cell receptor beta chain appears in the sequencing data of a study of radiation and T cells in renal cell carcinoma. Findings and caveats of the study: Compared with controls, irradiated tumors had more, larger dominant CDR3 motifs. Top 100 clonotypes averaged approximately 50% in irradiated versus about 43% in nephrectomy-only tumors.

TCRdb's table, derived via immunoSEQ multiplex PCR, lists solely in-frame clones and lacks some. Of about 16,000 clones in the sample, approximately 56% are singletons; the top ten hold about 9%. A word on this clone: No antigen is known for it.

With 2 bases removed from V and 8 bases from J, the gap between germline ends came to 15 bases. The length of the CDR3 is 14 residues. Germline loops: CDR1 MDHEN, CDR2 SYDVKM. Regarding treatment: treatment-naive control, cytoreductive nephrectomy. Clear cell pathology was present in this patient's renal cell carcinoma. Control tumor donors were a few females and more than ten males, median age about 50 years. The sequence came from a man aged 40-55 years with renal cell carcinoma. The V gene is TRBV28, the J gene TRBJ1-2, with D possibly TRBD1 on 6 matching bases. The sample here was tumor tissue, taken from a patient whose treatment was nephrectomy without radiotherapy. As DNA, the CDR3 is TGTGCCAGCAGTTTACTCCAACAGGGAGACGGCTACACCTTC. Encoded protein: CASSLLQQGDGYTF.